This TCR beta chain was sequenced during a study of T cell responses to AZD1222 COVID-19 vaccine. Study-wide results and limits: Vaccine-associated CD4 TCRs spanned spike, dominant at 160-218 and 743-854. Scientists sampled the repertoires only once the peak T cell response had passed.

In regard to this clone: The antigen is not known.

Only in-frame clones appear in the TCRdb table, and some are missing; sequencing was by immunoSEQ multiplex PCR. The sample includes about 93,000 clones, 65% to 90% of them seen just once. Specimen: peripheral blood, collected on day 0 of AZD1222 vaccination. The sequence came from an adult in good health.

The CDR3 DNA reads TGTGCCAGCAGCTCCGGGGGAGGGTTGAGGACCGCAACTAATGAAAAACTGTTTTTT. Translating it yields CASSSGGGLRTATNEKLFF. The chain links TRBV7-9 to TRBJ1-4, with D possibly matching TRBD1 (5 bases). The CDR3 is made up of 19 amino acids. The V gene lost 4 bases and the J gene lost 0 bases, with 21 bases spanning the gap. Per the germline V gene, CDR1 is SEHNR and CDR2 is FQNEAQ (reference sequence).